This T cell receptor (beta chain) comes out of a study of vaccination and CD4 T cells after COVID-19. As for treatment: roughly ten-day PBMC culture with coronavirus spike peptide pools or control peptides (ViraFEST assay). The germline V gene encodes CDR1 MNHEY and CDR2 SVGEGT. Trimming shortened V by 6 bases and J by 3 bases, and 14 bases separated the two germline ends. The CDR3 runs 14 residues. Sequenced with the Oncomine TCR Beta short-read assay was DNA taken from cultured CD4+ T cells. From cultured CD4+ T cells, genomic DNA was extracted. MiXCR was run by TCRdb on the PCR reads, yielding one entry per CDR3 protein. The sample includes more than 20,000 distinct CDR3 sequences, around 50% of them seen just once. This clonotype was seen more than once but under ten times. Antigen unknown.

The sample was CD4+ T cells from blood, cultured in vitro, taken before SARS-CoV-2 vaccination. This TCR was recovered from a human donor who received a COVID-19 vaccine. The V gene is TRBV6-2 or TRBV6-3, the J gene TRBJ1-2; the D gene is possibly TRBD1 (5 bases). The CDR3 spells CASSRDSLDYGYTF. Here the CDR3 DNA reads TGTGCCAGCAGCCGGGACTCATTAGACTATGGCTACACCTTC.